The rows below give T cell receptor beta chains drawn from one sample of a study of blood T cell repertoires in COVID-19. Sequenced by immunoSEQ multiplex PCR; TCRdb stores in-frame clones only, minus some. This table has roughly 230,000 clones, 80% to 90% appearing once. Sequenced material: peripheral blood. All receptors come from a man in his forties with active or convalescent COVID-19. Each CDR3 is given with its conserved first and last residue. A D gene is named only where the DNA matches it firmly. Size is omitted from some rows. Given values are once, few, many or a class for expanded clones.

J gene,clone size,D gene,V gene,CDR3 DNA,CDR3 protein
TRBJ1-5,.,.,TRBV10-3,TGTGCCATCGGGGAGGGGGAGGGCTACCAGCCCCAGCATTTT,CAIGEGEGYQPQHF
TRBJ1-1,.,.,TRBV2,TGTGCCAGCAGGGAAACAGGGTATAGCACTGAAGCTTTCTTT,CASRETGYSTEAFF
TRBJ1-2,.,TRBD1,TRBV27,TGTGCCAGCAGTCCCCGTCCGGGACAGGGGGGGCAAGGCTACACCTTC,CASSPRPGQGGQGYTF
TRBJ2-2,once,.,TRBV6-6,TGTGCCAGCAGTTACGGGGGGAGCACCGGGGAGCTGTTTTTT,CASSYGGSTGELFF
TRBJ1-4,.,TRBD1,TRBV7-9,TGTGCCAGCCCTGGGAGGACAGGGGGGGATGAAAAACTGTTTTTT,CASPGRTGGDEKLFF
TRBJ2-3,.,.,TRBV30,TGTGCCTGGAGTCCCCAGGGGGGAGATACGCAGTATTTT,CAWSPQGGDTQYF
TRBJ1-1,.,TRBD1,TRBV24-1,TGTGCCACCAGTGACGGACAGGGTTTGAACACTGAAGCTTTCTTT,CATSDGQGLNTEAFF
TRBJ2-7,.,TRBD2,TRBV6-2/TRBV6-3,TGTGCCAGCAGCCAACTAGCGGGGGGCCCCCACGAGCAGTACTTC,CASSQLAGGPHEQYF
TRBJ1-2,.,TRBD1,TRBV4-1,TGCGCCAGCAGCCAAGGCACCGGGACAGGGGCATATGGCTACACCTTC,CASSQGTGTGAYGYTF
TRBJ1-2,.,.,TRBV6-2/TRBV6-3,TGTGCCAGCAGCTTGGACATCACTTATGGCTACACCTTC,CASSLDITYGYTF
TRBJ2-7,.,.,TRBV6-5,TGTGCCAGCAGTTACTCTCGGTCTCCAGCGAGGCAGTACTTC,CASSYSRSPARQYF
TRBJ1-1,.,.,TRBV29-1,TGCAGCGTTCTTGTGTTGAGGAGGATGAACACTGAAGCTTTCTTT,CSVLVLRRMNTEAFF
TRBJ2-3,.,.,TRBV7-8,TGTGCCAGCAGCTTGTATCGGGGGGCGGCAGATACGCAGTATTTT,CASSLYRGAADTQYF
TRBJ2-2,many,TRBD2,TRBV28,TGTGCCAGCAAGCGGGGCGCGCCGGACACCGGGGAGCTGTTTTTT,CASKRGAPDTGELFF
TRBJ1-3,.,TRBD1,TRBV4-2,TGTGCCAGCAGCCAAGTCGTCGGGACAGGTGGAAACACCATATATTTT,CASSQVVGTGGNTIYF
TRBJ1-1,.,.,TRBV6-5,TGTGCCAGCAGCCGAAGATCGGGGGGCACTGAAGCTTTCTTT,CASSRRSGGTEAFF
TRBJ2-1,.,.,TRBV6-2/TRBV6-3,TGTGCCAGCAGTTACAACGGACTCCTCCCGAATGAGCAGTTCTTC,CASSYNGLLPNEQFF
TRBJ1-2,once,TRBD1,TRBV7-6,TGTGCCAGCAGCCGAGGGGGACAGCAGACCTACGGCTACACCTTC,CASSRGGQQTYGYTF
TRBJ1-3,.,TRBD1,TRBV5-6,TGTGCCAGCAGCGAGGGACAGGGGTACACCATATATTTT,CASSEGQGYTIYF
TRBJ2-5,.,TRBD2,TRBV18,TGTGCCAGCTCACCGCGACTCGGACTAGCGGGGGGACGACAAGAGACCCAGTACTTC,CASSPRLGLAGGRQETQYF
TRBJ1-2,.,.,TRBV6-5,TGTGCCAGCAGTTACGACGACAGTTTCGTCTATGGCTACACCTTC,CASSYDDSFVYGYTF
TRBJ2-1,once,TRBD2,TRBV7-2,TGTGCCAGCAGTCCCGGGAGGGGCCAAGTGGCGCAGTTCTTC,CASSPGRGQVAQFF
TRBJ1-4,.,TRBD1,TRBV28,TGTGCCAGCAGCCCGGACAGGGTAAACGAAAAACTGTTTTTT,CASSPDRVNEKLFF
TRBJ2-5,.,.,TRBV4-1,TGCGCCAGCAGCCGCTACAGGGCAGAAACCCAGTACTTC,CASSRYRAETQYF
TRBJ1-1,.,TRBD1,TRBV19,TGTGCCAGTACCGCAGGGGGCAGATCCACTGAAGCTTTCTTT,CASTAGGRSTEAFF
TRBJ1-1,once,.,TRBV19,TGTGCCAGCACGAGGATGTCGAACACTGAAGCTTTCTTT,CASTRMSNTEAFF
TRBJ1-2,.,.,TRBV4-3,TGCGCCAGCAGCCAAGATTCAGGTGCACCGGGCTACACCTTC,CASSQDSGAPGYTF
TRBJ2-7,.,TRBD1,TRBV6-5,TGTGCCAGCAATCCGACAGGGACCTACGAGCAGTACTTC,CASNPTGTYEQYF
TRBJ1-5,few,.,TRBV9,TGTGCCAGCAGCGTAGGCGTCGGGGAACGTCAGCCCCAGCATTTT,CASSVGVGERQPQHF
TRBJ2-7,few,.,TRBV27,TGTGCCAGCAGTGGTTCTAGAATCCGGCCCTCCTACGAGCAGTACTTC,CASSGSRIRPSYEQYF
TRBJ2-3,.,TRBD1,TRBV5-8,TGTGCCAGCAACCACCGGGACAGGGATCTAAATACGCAGTATTTT,CASNHRDRDLNTQYF
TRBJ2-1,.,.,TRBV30,TGTGCCTGGAGAAACCAGCGGCTACAGTCCCATGAGCAGTTCTTC,CAWRNQRLQSHEQFF